This T cell receptor beta chain comes out of a study of blood T cell repertoires in COVID-19. In the study overall: There were acute and convalescent COVID-19 samples, and they came from the United States, Italy and Spain. T cells, B-cell-depleted T cells, or PBMCs provided the cDNA or gDNA that served as material.

The sample holds one count of this clone. TCRdb keeps only in-frame clones here, not all; method: immunoSEQ multiplex PCR. Of 100,000 to 120,000 clones detected, approximately 79% appear once; the ten largest clones hold roughly 17%. The clonotype was recovered from a woman of 80 years or more with active or convalescent COVID-19. The sample taken for sequencing was peripheral blood.

CDR3 sequence (DNA): TGCGCCAGCAGCGCGGGACTAGCGGGAGATAATGAGCAGTTCTTC. It is translated as CASSAGLAGDNEQFF. The gene calls are TRBV5-1 and TRBJ2-1, with 14 bases fitting TRBD2. Looked up from germline, CDR1 is SGHRS and CDR2 is YFSETQ. The length of the CDR3 is 15 residues. J was trimmed by 7 bases and V by 4 bases; bases with no gene match: 4.